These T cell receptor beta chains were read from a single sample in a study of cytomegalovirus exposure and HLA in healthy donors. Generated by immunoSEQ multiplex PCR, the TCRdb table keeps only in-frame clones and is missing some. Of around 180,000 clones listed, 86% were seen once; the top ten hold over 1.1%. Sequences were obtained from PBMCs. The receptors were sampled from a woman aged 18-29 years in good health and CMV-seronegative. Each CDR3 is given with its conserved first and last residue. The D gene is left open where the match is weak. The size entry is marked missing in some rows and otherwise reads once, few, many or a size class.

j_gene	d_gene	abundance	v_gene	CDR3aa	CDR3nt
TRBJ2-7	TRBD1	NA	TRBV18	CASSPGGQGVFEQYF	TGTGCCAGCTCACCAGGGGGACAGGGGGTTTTCGAGCAGTACTTC
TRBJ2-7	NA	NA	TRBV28	CASIPLGGHEQYF	TGTGCCAGCATCCCCCTTGGGGGCCACGAGCAGTACTTC
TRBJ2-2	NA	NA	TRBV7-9	CASSTTFGVAGELFF	TGTGCCAGCAGCACTACATTCGGTGTCGCCGGGGAGCTGTTTTTT
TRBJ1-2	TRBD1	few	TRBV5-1	CASSNGQEGYTF	TGCGCCAGCAGCAATGGACAGGAGGGCTACACCTTC
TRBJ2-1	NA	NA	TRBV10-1	CASSESREQFF	TGCGCCAGCAGTGAAAGCAGGGAGCAGTTCTTC
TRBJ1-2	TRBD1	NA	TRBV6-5	CASRRGQGAGYTF	TGTGCCAGCAGACGAGGACAGGGGGCTGGCTACACCTTC
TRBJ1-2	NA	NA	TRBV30	CAWSVTSFYGYTF	TGTGCCTGGAGTGTAACCAGTTTCTATGGCTACACCTTC
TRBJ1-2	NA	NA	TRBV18	CASSPTGPYGYTF	TGTGCCAGCTCACCGACAGGCCCCTATGGCTACACCTTC
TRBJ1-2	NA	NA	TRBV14	CASSPGGAQLYGYTF	TGTGCCAGCAGCCCAGGCGGGGCCCAACTCTATGGCTACACCTTC
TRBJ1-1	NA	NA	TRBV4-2	CASSHPQPNTEAFF	TGTGCCAGCAGCCATCCACAACCAAACACTGAAGCTTTCTTT
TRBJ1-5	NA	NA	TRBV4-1	CASSQEGLLELQGEDQPQHF	TGCGCCAGCAGCCAAGAGGGTCTCTTGGAGCTACAGGGAGAAGATCAGCCCCAGCATTTT
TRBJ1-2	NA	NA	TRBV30	CAWSASGTKNYGYTF	TGTGCCTGGAGTGCCTCCGGGACAAAAAACTATGGCTACACCTTC
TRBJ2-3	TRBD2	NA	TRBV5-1	CASSLAGGTTDTQYF	TGCGCCAGCAGCTTGGCGGGAGGGACTACAGATACGCAGTATTTT
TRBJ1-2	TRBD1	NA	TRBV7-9	CASMHRGDYGYTF	TGTGCCAGCATGCACAGGGGGGACTATGGCTACACCTTC
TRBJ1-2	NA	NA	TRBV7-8	CASSLDSLGGGYGYTF	TGTGCCAGCAGCTTAGACTCCCTGGGGGGTGGCTATGGCTACACCTTC
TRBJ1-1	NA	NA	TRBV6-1	CASSGNSPNTEAFF	TGTGCCAGCAGTGGTAATAGCCCAAACACTGAAGCTTTCTTT
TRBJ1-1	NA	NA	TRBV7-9	CASNGGENTEAFF	TGTGCCAGCAACGGGGGAGAGAACACTGAAGCTTTCTTT
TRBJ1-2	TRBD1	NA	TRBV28	CASSLPGQGGYGYTF	TGTGCCAGCAGTTTGCCAGGACAGGGAGGGTATGGCTACACCTTC
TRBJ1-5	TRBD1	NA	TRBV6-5	CASSLVQGAQQPQHF	TGTGCCAGCAGTTTGGTACAGGGGGCACAGCAGCCCCAGCATTTT
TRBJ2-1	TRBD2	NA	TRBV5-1	CASSFRTRIYEQFF	TGCGCCAGCAGCTTCCGGACTAGGATCTATGAGCAGTTCTTC
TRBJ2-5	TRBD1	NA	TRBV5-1	CASSRLTGSETQYF	TGCGCCAGCAGCCGATTGACAGGGAGCGAGACCCAGTACTTC
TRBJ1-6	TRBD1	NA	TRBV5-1	CASSLEGQSSYNSPLHF	TGCGCCAGCAGCTTGGAGGGACAGAGCTCCTATAATTCACCCCTCCACTTT
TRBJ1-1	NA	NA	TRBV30	CAWSVQGDTEAFF	TGTGCCTGGAGTGTACAGGGAGACACTGAAGCTTTCTTT
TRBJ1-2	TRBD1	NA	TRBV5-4	CASSKGGNSGTEGYGYTF	TGTGCCAGCAGCAAGGGTGGGAATTCCGGGACAGAAGGATATGGCTACACCTTC
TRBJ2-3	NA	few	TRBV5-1	CASSLGRGADTQYF	TGCGCCAGCAGCTTGGGCAGGGGTGCAGATACGCAGTATTTT
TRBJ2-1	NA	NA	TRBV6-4	CASSPGSYNEQFF	TGTGCCAGCAGTCCGGGATCCTACAATGAGCAGTTCTTC
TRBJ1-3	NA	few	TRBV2	CASSDEQTSGNTIYF	TGTGCCAGCAGTGATGAACAGACCTCTGGAAACACCATATATTTT
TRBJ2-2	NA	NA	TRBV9	CASSTRYANTGELFF	TGTGCCAGCAGCACCCGGTACGCGAACACCGGGGAGCTGTTTTTT
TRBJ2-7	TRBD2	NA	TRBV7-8	CASSLGGGGAYEQYF	TGTGCCAGCAGCTTAGGCGGGGGAGGGGCCTACGAGCAGTACTTC
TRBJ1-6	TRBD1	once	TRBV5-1	CASSLGAGGNSPLHF	TGCGCCAGCAGCTTGGGGGCAGGGGGGAATTCACCCCTCCACTTT
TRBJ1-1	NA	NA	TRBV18	CASSPTSGPTEAFF	TGTGCCAGCTCACCAACCTCTGGCCCCACTGAAGCTTTCTTT
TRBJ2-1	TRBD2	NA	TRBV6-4	CASRPTSGYNEQFF	TGTGCCAGCAGACCGACTAGCGGATACAATGAGCAGTTCTTC
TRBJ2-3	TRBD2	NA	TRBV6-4	CASSPELAGALDTQYF	TGTGCCAGCAGCCCCGAATTGGCGGGAGCACTGGATACGCAGTATTTT
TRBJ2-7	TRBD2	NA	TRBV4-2	CASSQVGSGRANYEQYF	TGTGCCAGCAGCCAAGTTGGAAGCGGGAGGGCCAACTACGAGCAGTACTTC
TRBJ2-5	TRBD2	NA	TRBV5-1	CASSSLAGRQETQYF	TGCGCCAGCAGCTCGTTAGCGGGGCGCCAAGAGACCCAGTACTTC
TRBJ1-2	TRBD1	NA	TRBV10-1	CASSESTGEPFYGYTF	TGCGCCAGCAGTGAGTCGACAGGGGAGCCTTTCTATGGCTACACCTTC
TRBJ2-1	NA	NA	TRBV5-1	CASSPTGYNEQFF	TGCGCCAGCAGCCCGACAGGCTACAATGAGCAGTTCTTC
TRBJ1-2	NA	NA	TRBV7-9	CASSLVLATGLNYGYTF	TGTGCCAGCAGCTTAGTTTTGGCGACAGGATTGAACTATGGCTACACCTTC
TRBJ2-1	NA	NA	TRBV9	CASSVVPSLSNEQFF	TGTGCCAGCAGCGTAGTTCCCTCCCTCAGCAATGAGCAGTTCTTC
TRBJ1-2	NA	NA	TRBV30	CAWGGEGLFNYGYTF	TGTGCCTGGGGAGGGGAGGGGCTTTTTAACTATGGCTACACCTTC